This TCR beta chain is drawn from a study of cytomegalovirus exposure and HLA in healthy donors (dated by TCRdb to about 2017). With regard to the full study: According to an earlier analysis of around 600 of the donors, roughly 180 million T cells yielded over 90 million unique TCR beta sequences and about 300 Gb of sequence data. Besides the first cohort of roughly 660 subjects, a separate validation cohort made up of 90 to 150 different subjects was used. To decide whether each TCR beta V gene segment behaved as functional or pseudogenic, an earlier analysis of some 600 of the donors relied on high-throughput TCR beta sequencing. In a later analysis, previously published TCR beta repertoires from 550 to 750 donors were re-analyzed and high-resolution HLA genotyping was added so that TCR occurrence patterns could be studied. In a later genetic analysis, genome-wide SNP genotypes for about three fifths of the 666 donors were used, and that subset was treated as a discovery cohort. The study was designed to test whether signatures of past pathogen exposure could be identified by cataloging public T cell receptors. Typing coverage varied by locus: about 620-640 donors for A, B, C, DRB1 and DQB1; 522 for DQA1; over 600 for DPA1; about 450 for DPB1. About 300 gigabases of sequencing data and 70 million to 100 million unique TCR sequences were included in an early release covering over 600 HLA-typed donors. Across under 500 genotyped donors of the cohort, an average of roughly 250,000 unique TCR beta nucleotide sequences per donor were sequenced, and approximately 17% of those sequences were non-productive. The later analysis used no new phenotypic data to find candidate immune exposures, relying instead on TCR beta sequences and their occurrence across donors. All discovery cohort repertoires had been generated using a single sequencing platform. To predict cytomegalovirus infection status, the study brought together high-throughput TCR immunosequencing, statistical association of individual TCRs with disease status, and machine learning. HLA typing covered class I and class II loci at four-digit resolution. Donor age, sex, ethnicity and CMV serostatus were collected together with the repertoire data. The study used immunosequencing to profile the T cell repertoires of several hundred subjects and linked those repertoires to cytomegalovirus serostatus. Because of strong linkage in the cohort, roughly five DR-DQ haplotypes were treated as single units for association and clustering. Of the approximately 370 genotyped donors, 75% to 85% were placed in the genetic ancestry cluster associated with self-reported Caucasian donors.

Study-wide conclusions, independent of this receptor: A later analysis associated about 17,000 TCR beta sequences with specific HLA alleles at a false discovery rate of 0.05. The authors suggested that the approach could potentially be extended to other disease states and immunological phenotypes. Linkage disequilibrium might explain the correlated functional status among segregating V segments, but an unknown experimental factor could not be excluded. Sequencing depth was assumed to be roughly uniform across donors in the presence/absence analyses, though that assumption may not hold. In a later analysis, the rate of TCR association differed among HLA loci, with DRB1 alleles having the most associated TCRs and HLA-C alleles having the fewest. Some IMGT-functional V segments, including TRBV6-2 and TRBV6-3, could not be told apart with the 87-base-pair reads, so those segments were excluded. The classifier was reported to diagnose cytomegalovirus status with high specificity and sensitivity in both the original cohort and the validation cohort. When HLA alleles, especially DR and DQ, strongly co-occurred, TCR associations were difficult to assign to individual alleles. Because HLA typing was unavailable for some donors at each locus, only the typed subset was used in association tests. A later genetic analysis reported fewer N-insertions in productive TCRs among donors in an Asian-associated ancestry cluster than the roughly 670-donor mean. In an earlier analysis of around 600 of the donors, most TCR beta V segments appeared in productive rearrangements about 87% or about 30% of the time, broadly matching IMGT annotations. The sequencing pipeline was judged likely to have produced a cluster of highly shared sequence variants as a technical artifact. For the cohort, immune exposure information was limited to CMV serostatus. In a later genetic analysis, a missense DCLRE1C variant was associated with V-gene and J-gene trimming of TCR beta chains, and the association was replicated in an independent cohort. Three of the identified cytomegalovirus-associated TCR beta chains were confirmed in vitro to be specific for cytomegalovirus antigens. A further reported finding was that TCR beta sequences accurately predicted the HLA-A and HLA-B alleles for most subjects in the first cohort. According to a later analysis, most CMV-associated TCR beta chains appeared to be HLA-restricted, and the HLA associations seemed to be driven largely by CMV exposure. Compared with equally common non-associated chains, HLA-associated TCR beta chains in a later analysis were more clonally expanded and had lower generation probabilities. In the study, 164 TCR beta chains were listed as associated with cytomegalovirus. Most TCR sequences were observed very rarely across donors, whereas some public TCRs were present in many individuals. Because counts were too low, seventeen rarely observed V segments, including chromosome 9 orphons, were excluded from the earlier analysis of 587 of the donors. A later analysis reported that several top co-occurrence clusters appeared linked to parvovirus B19, influenza, CMV and Epstein-Barr virus. This cohort had only TCR beta chains sequenced, and the lack of alpha or paired-chain data limited which features could be detected.

As to this clone: Its binding antigen is unknown. No base quality information exists; no much larger clone differs at one position.

Libraries were made using the immunoSEQ multiplex PCR assay. For the multiplex PCR, a mixture combining 60 forward primers for TCR Vbeta segments and 13 reverse primers for TCR Jbeta segments was used. Amplification of the CDR3 region of rearranged TCR beta genes was performed with a multiplex PCR assay on genomic DNA. The amplified TCR beta libraries were sequenced on the Illumina HiSeq System as 87-base-pair reads. As for the original processing: A later analysis counted about 80 million unique TCR beta chains across the 550 to 750 repertoires, and 10 million to 11 million of these chains were shared by at least two donors. Raw reads were error-corrected and collapsed into unique sequences with a nearest-neighbor algorithm that merged closely related sequences to remove PCR and sequencing errors. To assign V, D and J gene segments, CDR3 sequences were aligned to IMGT reference sequences. For a sequence to be retained, a match of at least six nucleotides to both a V gene segment and a J gene segment was required. Rearrangements were classified as productive when the CDR3 lacked stop codons and remained in frame with V and J, and all other rearrangements were classified as non-productive. Following IMGT convention, CDR3 was defined as the stretch from the second conserved V-encoded cysteine up to the conserved J-encoded phenylalanine. Sequences without an unambiguous match to a single V gene segment were excluded from the earlier analysis of a few hundred of the donors. In an earlier analysis of some 590 of the donors, V segments were called functional above 56.7% productive rearrangements and were called segregating when the between-donor standard deviation exceeded 5%. A statistical classification framework was developed to diagnose cytomegalovirus status using the catalog of TCR beta chain sequences. V and J gene assignment, in a later analysis, came from comparing TCR nucleotide sequences with IMGT/GENE-DB human TR gene sequences. The TCRdist pipeline was used in a later analysis to assign CDR3 sequences and most-parsimonious VDJ recombination scenarios. In a later analysis, every TCR beta chain was defined by the combination of its CDR3 amino acid sequence and its V-gene family, and reads without a unique V-gene family were dropped. As a way to deal with suspected cross-contamination and a sequencing artifact, a later analysis dropped 450 to 700 nucleotide sequences that were highly shared and had low generation probability. For each public chain, a later analysis derived a clonal expansion index from normalized ranks of inferred template counts within each repertoire. In a later analysis, generation probabilities were computed using a VDJ recombination model fitted to out-of-frame rearrangements, and the results were checked against IGoR. Hypergeometric tests were used in a later analysis to score TCR-TCR, TCR-HLA and TCR-CMV co-occurrence, with a repertoire-size bias correction applied to the TCR pairs. To estimate false discovery rates, a later analysis permuted the HLA or CMV assignments 20 times. In a later analysis, co-occurring TCRs were grouped using DBSCAN, and TCRdist sequence similarity was added for clustering within HLA-allele-positive subsets. Co-occurrence clustering excluded repertoires with fewer than 30,000 or more than 120,000 public chains, plus five with anomalous nucleotide sharing. TCRdb obtained this table from immuneACCESS and retained in-frame rearrangements with V and J assigned. These tables miss some clones; where compared with another copy, unresolved V genes account for less than half of the shortfall, and the remainder is unexplained. V, J and clone size are those of that table, while D and trimming were read from the DNA. This sample comprises about 40,000 clones, around 50% of them detected only once. The ten most abundant clones make up around an eighth of the sample.

From cysteine to phenylalanine, the CDR3 is 15 amino acids long. Left in the record is the CDR3 DNA by itself, 45 bases read in frame from the first base. Trimming removed 6 bases from V and 1 base from J; the gene matches leave 9 bases unexplained. CDR1 and CDR2, looked up from the germline V gene, are SQVTM and ANQGSEA. The cohort was made up of 650 to 700 healthy bone marrow donors. All cohort members were sampled while nominally healthy, although unrecorded immune exposures were likely present. Of the roughly 670 cohort members, around 310 had a positive CMV serostatus and approximately 370 had a negative one, while no CMV serostatus was recorded for the donor. Every donor gave a peripheral blood sample, and the peripheral blood mononuclear cells from that sample were used for TCR beta sequencing. Genomic DNA was extracted from the blood cell samples with the Qiagen DNeasy Blood Extraction Kit.

The sequence is built from TRBV29-1 and TRBJ1-2; 9 bases in the middle match TRBD1. The source of this sequence is a human donor in good health. Sequenced: PBMCs. The CDR3 here reads CSVGGQGSYNYGYTF. The DNA reads as follows: TGCAGCGTGGGGGGACAGGGAAGCTATAACTATGGCTACACCTTC.